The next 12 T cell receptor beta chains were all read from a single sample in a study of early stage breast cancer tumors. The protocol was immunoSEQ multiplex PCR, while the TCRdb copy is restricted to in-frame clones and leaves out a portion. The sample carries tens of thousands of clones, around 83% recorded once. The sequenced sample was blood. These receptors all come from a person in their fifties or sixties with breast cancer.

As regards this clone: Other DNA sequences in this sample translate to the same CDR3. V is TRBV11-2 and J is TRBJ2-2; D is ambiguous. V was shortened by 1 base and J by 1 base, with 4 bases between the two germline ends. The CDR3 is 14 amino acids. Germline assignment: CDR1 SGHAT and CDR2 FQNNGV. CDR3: CASSLGLNTGELFF. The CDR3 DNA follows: TGTGCCAGCAGCTTAGGGCTGAACACCGGGGAGCTGTTTTTT.

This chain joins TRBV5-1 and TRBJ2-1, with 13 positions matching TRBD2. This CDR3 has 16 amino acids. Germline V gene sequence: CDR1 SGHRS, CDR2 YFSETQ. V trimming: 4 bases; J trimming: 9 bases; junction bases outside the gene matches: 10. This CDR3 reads CASSGGLAGEKGEQFF. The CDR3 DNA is TGCGCCAGCAGCGGAGGACTAGCGGGAGAAAAAGGTGAGCAGTTCTTC.

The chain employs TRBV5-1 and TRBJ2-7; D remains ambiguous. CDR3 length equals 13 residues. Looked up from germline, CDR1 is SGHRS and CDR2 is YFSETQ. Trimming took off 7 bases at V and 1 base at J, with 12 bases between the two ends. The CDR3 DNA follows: TGCGCCAGCTCCCTTTTAGGTTCCTACGAGCAGTACTTC. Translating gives CASSLLGSYEQYF. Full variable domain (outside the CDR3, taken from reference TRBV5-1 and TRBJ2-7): KAGVTQTPRYLIKTRGQQVTLSCSPISGHRSVSWYQQTPGQGLQFLFEYFSETQRNKGNFPGRFSGRQFSNSRSEMNVSTLELGDSALYLCASSLLGSYEQYFGPGTRLTVT.

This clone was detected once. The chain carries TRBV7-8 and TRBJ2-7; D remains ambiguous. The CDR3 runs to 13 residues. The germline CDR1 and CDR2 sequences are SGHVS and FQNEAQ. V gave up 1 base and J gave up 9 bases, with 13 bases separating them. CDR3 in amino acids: CASSLGPPRGQYF. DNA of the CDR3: TGTGCCAGCAGCTTAGGGCCCCCCAGAGGGCAGTACTTC.

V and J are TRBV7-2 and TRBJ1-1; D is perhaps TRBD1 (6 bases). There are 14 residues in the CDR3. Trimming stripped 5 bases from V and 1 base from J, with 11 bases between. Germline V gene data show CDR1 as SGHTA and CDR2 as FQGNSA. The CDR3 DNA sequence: TGTGCCAGCAGCCCGGGGGCAGCGAACACTGAAGCTTTCTTT. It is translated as CASSPGAANTEAFF.

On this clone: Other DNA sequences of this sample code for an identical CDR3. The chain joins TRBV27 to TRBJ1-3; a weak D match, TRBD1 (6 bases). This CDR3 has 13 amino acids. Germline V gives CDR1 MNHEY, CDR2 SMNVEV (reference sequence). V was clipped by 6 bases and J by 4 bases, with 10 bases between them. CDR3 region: CASSPTGGNTIYF. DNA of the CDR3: TGTGCCAGCAGCCCGACAGGAGGAAACACCATATATTTT.

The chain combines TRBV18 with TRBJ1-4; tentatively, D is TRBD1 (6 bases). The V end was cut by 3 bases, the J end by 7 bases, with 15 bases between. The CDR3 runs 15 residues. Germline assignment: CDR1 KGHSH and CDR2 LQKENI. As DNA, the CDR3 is TGTGCCAGCTCACCCCCGGGACACGGGAGTGAAAAACTGTTTTTT. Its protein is CASSPPGHGSEKLFF.

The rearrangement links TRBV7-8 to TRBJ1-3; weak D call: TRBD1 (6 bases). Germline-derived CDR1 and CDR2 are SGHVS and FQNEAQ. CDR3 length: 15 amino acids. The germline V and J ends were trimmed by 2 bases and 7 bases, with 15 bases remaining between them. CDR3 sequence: CASSLLLGGGNTIYF. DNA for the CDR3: TGTGCCAGCAGCTTATTGTTAGGGGGAGGGAACACCATATATTTT.

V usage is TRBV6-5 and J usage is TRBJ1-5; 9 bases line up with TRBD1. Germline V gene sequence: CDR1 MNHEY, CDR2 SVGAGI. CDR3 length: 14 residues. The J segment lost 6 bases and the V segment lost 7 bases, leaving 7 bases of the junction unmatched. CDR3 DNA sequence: TGTGCCAGCACCAAAGGACAGGGGACTCAGCCCCAGCATTTT. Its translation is CASTKGQGTQPQHF.

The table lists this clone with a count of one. CDR3 DNA: TGCGCCAGCAGCCAAGATTTGGGCGGCATGGGGGAGCAGTACTTC. It encodes CASSQDLGGMGEQYF. The genes are TRBV4-3 and TRBJ2-7; unclear D gene. This CDR3 has 15 amino acids. Germline CDR1 is LGHNA and CDR2 is YSLEER. V was pared by 0 bases and J by 7 bases, with 16 bases between.

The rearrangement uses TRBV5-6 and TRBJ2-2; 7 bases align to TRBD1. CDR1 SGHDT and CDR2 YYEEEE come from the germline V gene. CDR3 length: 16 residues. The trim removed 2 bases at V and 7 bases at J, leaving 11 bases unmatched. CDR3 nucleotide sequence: TGTGCCAGCAGCTTACCTGACAGGGAAGGGGGCGGGGAGCTGTTTTTT. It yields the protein CASSLPDREGGGELFF.

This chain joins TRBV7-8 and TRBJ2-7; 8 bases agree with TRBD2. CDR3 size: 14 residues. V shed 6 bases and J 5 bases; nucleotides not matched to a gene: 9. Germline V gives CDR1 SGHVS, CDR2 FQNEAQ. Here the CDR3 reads CASRPRGGRNEQYF. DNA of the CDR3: TGTGCCAGCAGGCCTCGGGGGGGCAGGAACGAGCAGTACTTC.